These 27 T cell receptor beta chains came from one sample sequenced in a study of PD-L1 blockade in urothelial cancer. Measured with immunoSEQ multiplex PCR; TCRdb has only the in-frame clones, and not every one. The profile covers approximately 51,000 clones, with 75% to 90% appearing a single time and about a sixth taken by the ten largest. The source was PBMCs, collected around atezolizumab (anti-PD-L1) treatment. These receptors were obtained from a man between 60 and 75 years old with urothelial cancer.

This clone turned up a few times. The junction and the germline gene differ at one end; a read error may be behind it. This rearrangement joins TRBV18 to TRBJ1-5; D gene uncertain. Per germline, CDR1 KGHSH and CDR2 LQKENI. CDR3 size: 16 residues. For the CDR3, the DNA is TGTGCCAGCTCCCCACCTTGGAGTGACGGGAATCAGCCCCAGCATTTT. It codes for CASSPPWSDGNQPQHF.

The chain combines TRBV18 with TRBJ2-7; 7 positions match TRBD1. CDR1 is KGHSH and CDR2 is LQKENI in the germline V gene. This CDR3 has 14 residues. The V and J ends lost 3 bases and 6 bases, in that order; junction bases with no gene match: 8. CDR3 residues: CASSPGQNIIEQYF. The DNA for the CDR3 is TGTGCCAGCTCACCGGGACAGAATATTATCGAGCAGTACTTC.

This clone came up a few times. The V gene is TRBV13, the J gene TRBJ1-2; weak D call: TRBD1 (5 bases). From germline, CDR1 is PRHDT and CDR2 FYEKMQ (reference sequence). This CDR3 region has 15 residues. The V and J ends lost 2 bases and 8 bases respectively, with 18 bases between them. The CDR3 coding sequence is TGTGCCAGCAGCTTATTTGGGGGGAAGTCGGGCGGCTACACCTTC. Translated, it gives CASSLFGGKSGGYTF. Full variable domain (rest looked up from reference TRBV13 and TRBJ1-2): AAGVIQSPRHLIKEKRETATLKCYPIPRHDTVYWYQQGPGQDPQFLISFYEKMQSDKGSIPDRFSAQQFSDYHSELNMSSLELGDSALYFCASSLFGGKSGGYTFGSGTRLTVV.

V gene TRBV7-2 combines with J gene TRBJ1-5; possibly TRBD1 for D (5 bases). CDR1 and CDR2 from the germline V gene are SGHTA and FQGNSA. Trimming cost V 7 bases and J 3 bases, with 7 bases left between them. This CDR3 has 12 amino acids. Written as DNA, the CDR3 is TGTGCCAGCAAGGGGCCCAATCAGCCCCAGCATTTT. Translated, it gives CASKGPNQPQHF.

The V call is TRBV5-1, the J call TRBJ1-1, with a possible D match to TRBD1 (5 bases). Trimming shortened V by 2 bases and J by 5 bases, and 16 bases separated the two germline ends. Germline loops: CDR1 SGHRS, CDR2 YFSETQ. This CDR3 comprises 15 residues. Here the CDR3 reads CASSFQEGRGTEAFF. CDR3 DNA sequence: TGCGCCAGCAGCTTTCAGGAGGGAAGGGGAACTGAAGCTTTCTTT.

The chain combines TRBV27 with TRBJ2-5, with D possibly TRBD1 on 6 matching bases. Trimming left V 0 bases short and J 2 bases short, with 10 bases between. Germline lookup yields CDR1 MNHEY and CDR2 SMNVEV (reference sequence). The CDR3 has 15 residues. CDR3 in DNA: TGTGCCAGCAGTTTATCGGTCGACAGGCAAGAGACCCAGTACTTC. Translated, it gives CASSLSVDRQETQYF.

This clone showed up just once. The chain is built from TRBV4-1 and TRBJ1-1; 7 positions agree with TRBD1. The CDR3 runs 15 residues. From germline, CDR1 is MGHRA and CDR2 YSYEKL. The ends lost 4 bases at V and 3 bases at J; junction bases unmatched: 8. DNA of the CDR3: TGCGCCAGCAGCCTGACGACAGGGAGTTACACTGAAGCTTTCTTT. Protein: CASSLTTGSYTEAFF.

This sequence joins TRBV11-2 and TRBJ1-1; possibly TRBD1 for D (5 bases). Per the germline V gene, CDR1 is SGHAT and CDR2 is FQNNGV. V lost 1 base, J lost 4 bases, and 13 bases lay in between. The CDR3 runs to 15 residues. The chain's CDR3 is CASSLVTDGGTEAFF. CDR3 nucleotide sequence: TGTGCCAGCAGCTTAGTTACCGACGGGGGCACTGAAGCTTTCTTT.

The CDR3 DNA reads TGTGCCAGCCGTTCTGGAGGAGGTAGCAATCAGCCCCAGCATTTT. It specifies CASRSGGGSNQPQHF. The J gene is TRBJ1-5, the V gene TRBV27; D is undetermined. Germline-derived CDR1 and CDR2 are MNHEY and SMNVEV (reference sequence). Trimming took off 8 bases at V and 0 bases at J, with 14 bases between the two ends. This CDR3 is built from 15 residues.

CDR3 nucleotide sequence: TGTGCCAGCAGCTTATTAGCGGGGGCCTACAATGAGCAGTTCTTC. This gives the protein CASSLLAGAYNEQFF. This rearrangement joins TRBV7-9 to TRBJ2-1, with TRBD2 matching 9 bases. The CDR3 extends over 15 amino acids. The V segment lost 2 bases and the J segment 2 bases; nucleotides outside the gene matches: 1. Germline CDR1 reads SEHNR; CDR2 reads FQNEAQ (reference sequence).

This CDR3 reads CASSVRDNPNNEQFF. The DNA for the CDR3 is TGTGCCAGCAGCGTACGGGACAACCCAAACAATGAGCAGTTCTTC. The V and J genes are TRBV9 and TRBJ2-1; D is perhaps TRBD1 (6 bases). Between the trimmed V and J ends, which lost 1 base and 5 bases, there was a span of 13 bases. The CDR3 is 15 residues long. Germline CDR1 SGDLS, CDR2 YYNGEE.

This chain joins TRBV4-2 and TRBJ2-2; D unresolved. The V gene lost 0 bases and the J gene lost 5 bases, with 7 bases spanning the gap. Germline assignment: CDR1 LGHNA and CDR2 YNFKEQ. The CDR3 sequence is 14 residues long. CDR3 sequence: CASSQDFVTGELFF. The DNA for the CDR3 is TGTGCCAGCAGCCAAGACTTCGTAACCGGGGAGCTGTTTTTT.

The V gene is TRBV19, the J gene TRBJ2-5; possible D gene TRBD1, 6 bases. CDR1 and CDR2 from the germline V gene are LNHDA and SQIVND (reference sequence). V lost 9 bases and J lost 0, with 11 bases in between. CDR3 length: 13 residues. The CDR3 DNA sequence: TGTGCCAGCGGACAGATGTACCAAGAGACCCAGTACTTC. Translating gives CASGQMYQETQYF.

In the case of this clone: Germline is not matched at one junction end, which may reflect a read error. The chain couples TRBV5-4 to TRBJ2-7; the match to TRBD2 covers 10 bases. Germline assignment: CDR1 SGHNT and CDR2 YYREEE (reference sequence). The CDR3 length is 17 residues. The CDR3 DNA follows: TGCGCCAGCAGCCAAGGGGTAGCGGGAGGATTGTCCTACGAGCAGTACTTC. Its protein is CASSQGVAGGLSYEQYF.

The chain employs TRBV2 and TRBJ2-1, with D perhaps matching TRBD1 (6 bases). The CDR3 runs to 13 residues. V was clipped by 7 bases and J by 3 bases, with 10 bases between them. CDR1 SNHLY and CDR2 FYNNEI come from the germline V gene. Here the CDR3 reads CASTGQNYNEQFF. DNA of the CDR3: TGTGCCAGCACCGGACAGAACTACAATGAGCAGTTCTTC.

The V call is TRBV19, the J call TRBJ1-1, with D maybe TRBD1 (6 bases). Looked up from germline, CDR1 is LNHDA and CDR2 is SQIVND (reference sequence). Trimming cost V 6 bases and J 0 bases, with 20 bases left between them. CDR3 length: 17 amino acids. Here the CDR3 DNA reads TGTGCCAGTAGCAACGACAGGCTAGGGGAAATGAACACTGAAGCTTTCTTT. This sequence encodes CASSNDRLGEMNTEAFF.

The chain carries TRBV5-1 and TRBJ2-5; 7 nucleotides agree with TRBD2. Losses at the gene ends were 1 base for V and 3 bases for J; bases not matched to a gene: 6. This CDR3 has 15 amino acids. CDR1 and CDR2 (germline): SGHRS, YFSETQ. The CDR3 nucleotides are TGCGCCAGCAGCTTGCGAGCTAGCGGAAAAGAGACCCAGTACTTC. It codes for CASSLRASGKETQYF.

The V and J genes are TRBV11-3 and TRBJ2-5, with D possibly TRBD1 on 6 matching bases. This CDR3 is 15 amino acids long. The V end was cut by 5 bases, the J end by 0 bases, with 13 bases between. Germline V gene data show CDR1 as SGHNT and CDR2 as YENEEA. CDR3 protein: CASSPTGSYQETQYF. CDR3 sequence (DNA): TGTGCCAGCAGCCCTACAGGGTCGTACCAAGAGACCCAGTACTTC.

The chain is built from TRBV25-1 and TRBJ1-3; D is possibly TRBD1 (5 bases). V was clipped by 3 bases and J by 0 bases, with 6 bases between them. The CDR3 runs 14 residues. CDR1 is MGHDK, CDR2 SYGVNS, per germline. Written as DNA, the CDR3 is TGTGCCAGCAGTGAGGGGCACTCTGGAAACACCATATATTTT. It yields the protein CASSEGHSGNTIYF. Combining the CDR3 with reference TRBV25-1 and TRBJ1-3 gives the whole variable domain EADIYQTPRYLVIGTGKKITLECSQTMGHDKMYWYQQDPGMELHLIHYSYGVNSTEKGDLSSESTVSRIRTEHFPLTLESARPSHTSQYLCASSEGHSGNTIYFGEGSWLTVV.

CDR3 in amino acids: CASSRGTGTFNEKLFF. The CDR3 DNA reads as TGCGCCAGCAGCCGAGGGACAGGGACCTTTAATGAAAAACTGTTTTTT. The J gene is TRBJ1-4, the V gene TRBV4-1; 9 bases fit TRBD1. Germline V gives CDR1 MGHRA, CDR2 YSYEKL. V trimming: 4 bases; J trimming: 4 bases; junction bases outside the gene matches: 7. This CDR3 region has 16 residues.

The CDR3 reads CASSPVDREGEQFF. In DNA form, the CDR3 reads TGTGCCAGCAGCCCCGTGGACAGGGAGGGTGAGCAGTTCTTC. J is TRBJ2-1 and V is TRBV4-2, with D perhaps TRBD1 (8 bases). Germline V gene data show CDR1 as LGHNA and CDR2 as YNFKEQ. The CDR3 covers 14 residues. V gave up 4 bases and J gave up 9 bases, with 16 bases separating them.

The table lists this clone with a few counts. This rearrangement joins TRBV9 to TRBJ1-1, with D uncertain. Germline CDR1 reads SGDLS; CDR2 reads YYNGEE. The CDR3 runs to 13 residues. Trimming removed 0 bases at V and 3 bases at J, with 6 bases between. CDR3 residues: CASSVGVDTEAFF. CDR3 nucleotides: TGTGCCAGCAGCGTAGGAGTGGACACTGAAGCTTTCTTT. The full variable domain, with the rest looked up from reference TRBV9 and TRBJ1-1, is DSGVTQTPKHLITATGQRVTLRCSPRSGDLSVYWYQQSLDQGLQFLIQYYNGEERAKGNILERFSAQQFPDLHSELNLSSLELGDSALYFCASSVGVDTEAFFGQGTRLTVV.

The gene calls are TRBV5-1 and TRBJ2-7; maybe TRBD2 (5 bases). Per the germline V gene, CDR1 is SGHRS and CDR2 is YFSETQ. Deletions cut 4 bases from V and 1 base from J, with 15 bases between. This CDR3 is 15 amino acids long. The CDR3 loop reads CASSPGGPPSYEQYF. In DNA form, the CDR3 reads TGCGCCAGCAGCCCCGGAGGTCCCCCGTCCTACGAGCAGTACTTC.

This chain joins TRBV5-1 and TRBJ2-2; TRBD2 matches 11 bases. CDR3 length: 17 amino acids. V lost 0 bases, J lost 4 bases, and 5 bases stayed unmatched. Germline values: CDR1 SGHRS, CDR2 YFSETQ. The CDR3 loop is CASSLVAGGLGTGELFF. The CDR3 coding sequence is TGCGCCAGCAGCTTGGTAGCGGGAGGGCTCGGCACCGGGGAGCTGTTTTTT.

This clone has a single count. This rearrangement joins TRBV4-3 to TRBJ2-3, with a tentative D call TRBD1 (5 bases). Between the trimmed V and J ends, which lost 3 bases and 2 bases, there was a span of 12 bases. CDR3 length: 15 residues. Germline-derived CDR1 and CDR2 are LGHNA and YSLEER. Here the CDR3 reads CASSQDISTTDTQYF. The CDR3 DNA follows: TGCGCCAGCAGCCAGGACATATCAACCACAGATACGCAGTATTTT.

The table lists this clone with a count of one. The V and J genes are TRBV5-1 and TRBJ2-3; D gene unclear. The V gene's germline CDR1 is SGHRS and CDR2 YFSETQ. The length of the CDR3 is 13 residues. V dropped 4 bases and J dropped 1 base, with 7 bases sitting between them. CDR3 DNA sequence: TGCGCCAGCAGCGACCAGGGCACAGATACGCAGTATTTT. Protein sequence: CASSDQGTDTQYF.

The chain is built from TRBV5-4 and TRBJ2-3; D gene uncertain. CDR1 and CDR2 from the germline V gene are SGHNT and YYREEE (reference sequence). The CDR3 is 14 amino acids. Trimming left V 1 base short and J 0 bases short, with 6 bases between. In DNA form, the CDR3 reads TGTGCCAGCAGCTTGACTTCTAGCACAGATACGCAGTATTTT. As protein: CASSLTSSTDTQYF.